Below, one TCR beta chain is given with its context. Antigen specificity is unknown. Germline assignment: CDR1 LGHNA and CDR2 YSLEER. The CDR3 runs to 15 residues. Trimming shortened V by 0 bases and J by 1 base, and 8 bases separated the two germline ends. Sequencing was preceded by expansion of antigen-specific CD4+ T cells with viral peptide pools in the ViraFEST assay. Cells that had been cultured for less than 13 days were the source of isolated CD4+ T cells. The individual was infected with SARS-CoV-2 between March and December 2020, as confirmed by PCR. The researchers cultured some 2 million PBMC per well with 8.5 to 10 IU/ml IL-2 and 8 to 10 ug/ml peptides. The data derive from a study of vaccination effects on CD4 cells after COVID-19. Study-level points and caveats: Clones from infection and from vaccination both contracted markedly late after vaccination. After vaccination, spike-reactive clones in convalescents were mostly new vaccine-induced clones.

Here immunoSEQ multiplex PCR was the method, and the copy in TCRdb shows in-frame clones only, minus some. Of under 25,000 clones listed, about 70% were seen once; the top ten hold approximately 15%. The chain joins TRBV4-3 to TRBJ2-3; D is undetermined. Material: CD4+ T cells from PBMCs cultured with SARS-CoV-2 spike peptides, obtained before COVID-19 vaccination. This sequence originates from a human donor who had a prior SARS-CoV-2 infection. The CDR3 loop reads CASSQDPAGTDTQYF. Here the CDR3 DNA reads TGCGCCAGCAGCCAAGATCCGGCAGGCACAGATACGCAGTATTTT.